These 3 T cell receptor beta chains share one sample of origin, sequenced in a study of T cell repertoires in cytomegalovirus infection. Their specific antigens are unknown. TCRdb reanalysed the reads using MiXCR and keeps one entry per CDR3 protein. The profile shows about half a million distinct CDR3 sequences, roughly 43% of them singletons. Source: cultured PBMCs, taken from culture after CMV antigen stimulation. The receptors stem from a human donor in good health (CMV status not recorded). Some clones in this sample may be carry-over from other donors' samples.

The chain recombines TRBV7-6 with TRBJ2-1, with 15 bases aligning to TRBD2. The V gene end was trimmed by 5 bases and the J gene end by 1 base; junction bases not matched to a gene: 6. CDR1 and CDR2 from the germline V gene are SGHVS and FNYEAQ. The CDR3 has 18 residues. CDR3 bases: TGTGCCAGCAGCCCCGGACTAGCGGGGGGGTGGTCCTACAATGAGCAGTTCTTC. Translation gives CASSPGLAGGWSYNEQFF. The variable domain in full, completed from reference TRBV7-6 and TRBJ2-1, reads GAGVSQSPRYKVTKRGQDVALRCDPISGHVSLYWYRQALGQGPEFLTYFNYEAQQDKSGLPNDRFSAERPEGSISTLTIQRTEQRDSAMYRCASSPGLAGGWSYNEQFFGPGTRLTVL.

V usage is TRBV12-3 or TRBV12-4 and J usage is TRBJ2-5; 7 nucleotides agree with TRBD2. This CDR3 region has 13 residues. The J segment lost 4 bases and the V segment lost 6 bases, leaving 5 bases of the junction unmatched. For the CDR3, the DNA is TGTGCCAGCAGGGCGGGAGTAACAGAGACCCAGTACTTC. Its translation is CASRAGVTETQYF.

The J gene is TRBJ2-7, the V gene TRBV11-2, with 8 bases aligning to TRBD2. V was pared by 5 bases and J by 2 bases, with 8 bases of the junction left unmatched. Germline V gene sequence: CDR1 SGHAT, CDR2 FQNNGV. This CDR3 is built from 15 residues. For the CDR3, the DNA is TGTGCCAGCAGCGTCAGAAGCGGGGGTCCCTACGAGCAGTACTTC. Protein product: CASSVRSGGPYEQYF.